A single sample is the source of the 3 T cell receptor beta chains below, sequenced in a study of blood T cell repertoires in COVID-19. Some clones are missing from TCRdb's copy, which holds only in-frame ones; the method was immunoSEQ multiplex PCR. This table has roughly 100,000 clones, approximately 91% appearing once. Sequencing used peripheral blood. All receptors come from a man aged 18-30 years with acute or convalescent COVID-19.

Remarks on this clone: In the same sample, other DNA sequences code for this CDR3. CDR3 in amino acids: CASSPRGDTGELFF. CDR3 DNA sequence: TGTGCCAGCTCACCTCGGGGGGACACCGGGGAGCTGTTTTTT. This chain connects TRBV18 to TRBJ2-2; TRBD2 agrees at 7 bases. The V gene end was trimmed by 3 bases and the J gene end by 3 bases; junction bases not matched to a gene: 1. CDR3 length: 14 amino acids. Germline V CDR1 and CDR2: KGHSH, LQKENI.

The V gene is TRBV6-9, the J gene TRBJ1-1; D may be TRBD1 (5 bases). The CDR3 length is 14 residues. Germline values: CDR1 MNHGY, CDR2 SVAAGI. Trimming shortened V by 4 bases and J by 0 bases, and 9 bases separated the two germline ends. CDR3 nucleotides: TGTGCCAGCAGTTGGGGGGGGTTGAACACTGAAGCTTTCTTT. This translates into CASSWGGLNTEAFF.

The gene calls are TRBV10-2 and TRBJ1-2; D gene ambiguous. V lost 11 bases to trimming and J lost 8 bases, with 15 bases between them. Germline CDR1 reads WSHSY; CDR2 reads SAAADI. This CDR3 contains 11 residues. CDR3 protein: CAVQSLVGYTF. The DNA for the CDR3 is TGCGCCGTACAGTCTTTAGTAGGCTACACCTTC.